This T cell receptor (beta chain) originates from a study of T cell repertoires in cytomegalovirus infection (dated by TCRdb to about 2019). General notes on the study: The HLA type of each donor mattered for the analysis, because public TCR beta signatures pointed to carriage of CMV infection along with the matching HLA type. General findings and caveats noted by the study authors: Carriers of CMV infection plus the relevant HLA type were discriminated by the cumulative frequency of public TCR beta family members in the study cohort and in an independent roughly 340-donor cohort. The ex vivo response was dominated by HLA-C-restricted CMV-specific TCR beta clonotypes, and the single most frequent clonotype in two of eight donors was supplied by these HLA-C-restricted clonotypes.

Sequencing was performed on an Illumina HiSeq 1500. TCRdb cleaned the public reads at Q25 with fastp, built clones with MiXCR and kept in-frame beta chains. Each record represents a unique CDR3 protein, reported with the most common genes and DNA among its rows. The sample includes some 400,000 distinct CDR3 sequences, with approximately 31% observed a single time. The ten largest make up roughly 13% of the sample. There are 13 amino acids in the CDR3, from cysteine to phenylalanine inclusive. Just CDR3 DNA is preserved here, 39 bases in frame from base 1. Trimming takes 7 bases from V and 0 bases from J, and the germline ends sit 7 bases apart. The germline V gene gives CDR1 as MNHEY and CDR2 as SVGEGT. About this clonotype itself: Its specific antigen is unknown. Base qualities are not recorded, but no much larger clone differs from it by a single base.

The sequenced material came from PBMCs. In this chain, TRBV6-2 or TRBV6-3 is recombined with TRBJ1-5; no D segment can be confidently identified. The origin of this receptor is a human donor in good health (CMV status not recorded). Some clones in this sample may be carry-over from other donors' samples. The nucleotide sequence is TGTGCCAGCAAATACTATAGCAATCAGCCCCAGCATTTT. Its translation is CASKYYSNQPQHF.